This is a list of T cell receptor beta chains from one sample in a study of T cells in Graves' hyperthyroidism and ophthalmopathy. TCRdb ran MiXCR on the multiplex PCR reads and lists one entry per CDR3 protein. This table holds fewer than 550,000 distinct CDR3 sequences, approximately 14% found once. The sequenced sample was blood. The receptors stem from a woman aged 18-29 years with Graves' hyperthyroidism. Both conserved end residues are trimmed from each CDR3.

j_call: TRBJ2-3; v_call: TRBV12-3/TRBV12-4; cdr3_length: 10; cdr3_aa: ASSRAYDTQY
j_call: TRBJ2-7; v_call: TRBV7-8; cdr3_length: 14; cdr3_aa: ASSSHLAGKGYEQY
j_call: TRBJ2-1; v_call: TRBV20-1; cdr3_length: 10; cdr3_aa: SALAGGVEQF
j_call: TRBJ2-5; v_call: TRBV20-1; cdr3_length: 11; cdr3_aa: SATSGRGETQY
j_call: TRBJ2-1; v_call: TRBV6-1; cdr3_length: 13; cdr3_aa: ASSFLAGGYNEQF
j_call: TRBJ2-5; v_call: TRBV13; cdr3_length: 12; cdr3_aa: ASSSRGGGETQY
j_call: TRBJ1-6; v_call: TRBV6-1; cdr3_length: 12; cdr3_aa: ASRPDRGHSPLH
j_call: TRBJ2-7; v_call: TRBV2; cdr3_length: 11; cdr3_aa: ASRRGTVYEQY
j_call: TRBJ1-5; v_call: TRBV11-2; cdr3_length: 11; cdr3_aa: ASSLQGGGPQH
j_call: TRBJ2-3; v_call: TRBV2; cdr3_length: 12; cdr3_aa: ASSEGQGTDTQY
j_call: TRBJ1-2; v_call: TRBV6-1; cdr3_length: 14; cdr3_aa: ASSSTGTRIPDGYT
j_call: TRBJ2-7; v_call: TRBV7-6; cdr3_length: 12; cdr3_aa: ASSLVAEAYEQY
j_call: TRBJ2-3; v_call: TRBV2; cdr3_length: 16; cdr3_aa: ASIWLPSGGIPTDTQY
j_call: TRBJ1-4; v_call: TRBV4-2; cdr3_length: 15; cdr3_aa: ASSQGQGGEPNEKLF
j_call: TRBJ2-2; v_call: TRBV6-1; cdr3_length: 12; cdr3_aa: ATIGTKNTGELF
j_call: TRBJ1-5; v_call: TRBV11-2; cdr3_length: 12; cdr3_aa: ASSPTYSNQPQH
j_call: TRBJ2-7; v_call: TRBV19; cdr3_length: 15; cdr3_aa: ASSAYAGQGGFYEQY
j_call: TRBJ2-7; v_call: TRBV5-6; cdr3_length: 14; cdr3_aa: ASSLLPRQATYEQY
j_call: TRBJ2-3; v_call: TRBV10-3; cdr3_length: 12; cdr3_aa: AISGREGTDTQY
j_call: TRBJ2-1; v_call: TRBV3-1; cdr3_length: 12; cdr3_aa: ASSQKRVHNEQF
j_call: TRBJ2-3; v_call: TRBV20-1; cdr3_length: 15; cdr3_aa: SARPISGQGAKDTQY
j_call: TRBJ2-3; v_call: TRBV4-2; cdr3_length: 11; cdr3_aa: ASSPFYTDTQY
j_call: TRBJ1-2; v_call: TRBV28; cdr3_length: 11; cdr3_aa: ASSKGRGYGYT
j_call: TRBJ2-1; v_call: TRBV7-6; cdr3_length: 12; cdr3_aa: ASSSRQADNEQF
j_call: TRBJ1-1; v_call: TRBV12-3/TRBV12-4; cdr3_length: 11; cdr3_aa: ASSLDGTTEAF
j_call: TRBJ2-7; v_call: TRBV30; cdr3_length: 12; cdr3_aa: AWRSRGSSYEQY
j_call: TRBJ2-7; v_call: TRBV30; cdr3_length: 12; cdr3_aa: AWSVHSGTYEQY
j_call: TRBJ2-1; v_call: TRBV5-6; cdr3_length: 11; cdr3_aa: ASSLQGNNEQF
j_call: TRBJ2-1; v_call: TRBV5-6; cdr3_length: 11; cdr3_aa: ASTPRGYNEQF
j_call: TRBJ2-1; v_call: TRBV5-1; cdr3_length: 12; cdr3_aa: ASSLGDTANEQF
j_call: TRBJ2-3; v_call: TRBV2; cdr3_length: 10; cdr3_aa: ASGLGPDTQY
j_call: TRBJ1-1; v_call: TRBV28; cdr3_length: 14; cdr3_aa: ASNPPIRRPDTEAF
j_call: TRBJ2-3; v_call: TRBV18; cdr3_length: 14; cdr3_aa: ASSPNGREATDTQY
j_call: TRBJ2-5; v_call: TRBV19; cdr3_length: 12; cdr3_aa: ASSSSRGHSGKY
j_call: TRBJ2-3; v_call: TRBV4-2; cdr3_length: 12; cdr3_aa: ASSRGQRVDTQY
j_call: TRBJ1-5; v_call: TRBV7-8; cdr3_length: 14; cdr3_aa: ASSLAGGQGNQPQH
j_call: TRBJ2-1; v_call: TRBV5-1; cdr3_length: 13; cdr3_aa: ASSQGWIAGNEQF
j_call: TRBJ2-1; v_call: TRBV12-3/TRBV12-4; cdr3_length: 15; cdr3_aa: ASSLRAQGPSYNEQF
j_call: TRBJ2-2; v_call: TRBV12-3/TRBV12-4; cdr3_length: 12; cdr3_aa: ASRPGTDTGELF
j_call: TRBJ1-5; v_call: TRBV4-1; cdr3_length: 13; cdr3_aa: ASSQELGGNQPQH
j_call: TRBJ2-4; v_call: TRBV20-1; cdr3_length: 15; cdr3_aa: SASRLAGYLAKNIQY
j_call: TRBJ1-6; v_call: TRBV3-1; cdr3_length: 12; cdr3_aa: ASSQGTVQPPLH
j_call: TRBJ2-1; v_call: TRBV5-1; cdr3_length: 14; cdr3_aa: ASSLAGGSTYNEQF
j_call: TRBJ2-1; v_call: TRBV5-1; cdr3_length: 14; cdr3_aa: ASSRTSVSSYNEQF
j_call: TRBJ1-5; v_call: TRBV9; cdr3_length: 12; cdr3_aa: ASSVGQGTQPQH
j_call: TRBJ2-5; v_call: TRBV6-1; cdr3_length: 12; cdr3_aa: ASRGYKAGETQY
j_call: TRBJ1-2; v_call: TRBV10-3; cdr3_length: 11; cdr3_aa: AITSDRANGYT
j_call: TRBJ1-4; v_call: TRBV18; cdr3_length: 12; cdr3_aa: ASSKTGDNEKLF
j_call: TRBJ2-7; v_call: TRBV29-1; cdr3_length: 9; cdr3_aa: SVGVGYEQY
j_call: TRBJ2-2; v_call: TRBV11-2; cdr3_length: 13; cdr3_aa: ASRTLRANTGELF
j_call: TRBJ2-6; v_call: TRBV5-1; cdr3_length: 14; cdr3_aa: ASSLGQDPGANVLT